The 29 T cell receptor beta chains presented below share a single source sample, sequenced in a study of neoadjuvant anti-PD-1 for oral cavity cancer. TCRdb's copy holds only in-frame clones and misses some; the assay was immunoSEQ multiplex PCR. The table includes 5,500 to 8,500 clones, over 65% detected once. Material: PBMCs, obtained before nivolumab (anti-PD-1) treatment. Receptor source: a person aged 40 to 85 with oral cavity squamous cell carcinoma.

The V gene is TRBV10-3, the J gene TRBJ1-5, with TRBD1 as a possible D gene (6 bases). The CDR3 consists of 14 residues. The V gene lost 8 bases and the J gene lost 0 bases, with 11 bases spanning the gap. Germline CDR1 is ENHRY and CDR2 is SYGVKD. CDR3 amino acids: CAILQGSSNQPQHF. The CDR3, as DNA: TGTGCCATCTTACAGGGATCTAGCAATCAGCCCCAGCATTTT.

The chain uses TRBV10-3 and TRBJ2-2, with TRBD1 identical over 11 bases. The germline V gene has CDR1 ENHRY and CDR2 SYGVKD. This CDR3 has 16 amino acids. Germline trimming cut 6 bases from V and 4 bases from J; bases unmatched to any gene: 7. CDR3 nucleotide sequence: TGTGCCATCAGCCCGGGACAGGGGGTCCCCACCGGGGAGCTGTTTTTT. Amino acids: CAISPGQGVPTGELFF.

The CDR3 DNA sequence: TGCGCCAGCAGCCAAGAGGGCCAGGGTAGAGGCACAGATACGCAGTATTTT. Translation gives CASSQEGQGRGTDTQYF. The chain recombines TRBV4-1 with TRBJ2-3, with D perhaps matching TRBD1 (5 bases). This CDR3 spans 17 amino acids. The V end lost 0 bases, the J end lost 1 base, and 14 bases lay between the germline ends. Germline-derived CDR1 and CDR2 are MGHRA and YSYEKL.

The chain employs TRBV19 and TRBJ2-5; 14 positions agree with TRBD2. This CDR3 has 18 residues. Germline V gene sequence: CDR1 LNHDA, CDR2 SQIVND (reference sequence). V lost 2 bases to trimming and J lost 4 bases; unmatched junction nucleotides: 9. The CDR3 DNA is TGTGCCAGTAGTATAAAAGGACTAGCGGGAGGACCTCCAGAGACCCAGTACTTC. This gives the protein CASSIKGLAGGPPETQYF.

This clone was found a few times. This rearrangement joins TRBV25-1 to TRBJ1-4; the D is unclear. The V end lost 2 bases, the J end lost 7 bases, and 8 bases lay between the germline ends. CDR1 MGHDK and CDR2 SYGVNS come from the germline V gene. The CDR3 runs 13 residues. The chain's CDR3 is CASSERGAEKLFF. In DNA, the CDR3 is TGTGCCAGCAGTGAACGGGGAGCTGAAAAACTGTTTTTT.

The chain links TRBV5-1 to TRBJ1-1, with 10 bases matching TRBD1. The CDR3 sequence is 19 residues long. V trimming: 0 bases; J trimming: 0 bases; junction bases outside the gene matches: 11. Germline-derived CDR1 and CDR2 are SGHRS and YFSETQ. The DNA of the CDR3 is TGCGCCAGCAGCTTGGATCGCAGGGGGACAGGGGTCTTGAACACTGAAGCTTTCTTT. It codes for CASSLDRRGTGVLNTEAFF.

This rearrangement joins TRBV29-1 to TRBJ2-5; TRBD1 matches at 9 bases. CDR1 is SQVTM and CDR2 is ANQGSEA in the germline V gene. The CDR3 runs 15 residues. Losses at the gene ends were 4 bases for V and 5 bases for J; bases not matched to a gene: 11. CDR3 region: CSVATGTGTRETQYF. The CDR3 DNA reads as TGCAGCGTTGCCACCGGGACAGGGACTCGCGAGACCCAGTACTTC.

The chain recombines TRBV11-2 with TRBJ1-2, with D unclear. V lost 1 base, J lost 2 bases, and 14 bases lay in between. This CDR3 has 16 amino acids. Germline CDR1 is SGHAT and CDR2 is FQNNGV. CDR3 nucleotide sequence: TGTGCCAGCAGCTTAGGATCCGTTCCTTTAAACTATGGCTACACCTTC. Residues: CASSLGSVPLNYGYTF.

The V and J genes are TRBV29-1 and TRBJ1-2; D gene unclear. This CDR3 contains 12 residues. Germline lookup yields CDR1 SQVTM and CDR2 ANQGSEA. Trimming took 4 bases from V and 4 from J, leaving 10 bases between them. As DNA, the CDR3 is TGCAGCGTTGTGGAGGGAGGCTATGGCTACACCTTC. It specifies CSVVEGGYGYTF.

This clone appeared a few times. The CDR3 protein is CASSQGQLSSYNSPLHF. As DNA, the CDR3 is TGTGCCAGCAGCCAAGGACAGCTCAGCTCCTATAATTCACCCCTCCACTTT. This chain links TRBV4-2 with TRBJ1-6; weak D call: TRBD1 (5 bases). Trimming pared 1 base from V and 0 bases from J, leaving 10 bases between. CDR1 is LGHNA and CDR2 is YNFKEQ in the germline V gene. The CDR3 is made up of 17 amino acids.

J is TRBJ2-7 and V is TRBV11-3; 8 bases line up with TRBD1. V was pared by 5 bases and J by 7 bases, with 10 bases of the junction left unmatched. The CDR3 covers 14 residues. Germline V gene data show CDR1 as SGHNT and CDR2 as YENEEA. The CDR3, as DNA: TGTGCCAGCAGCCCTCGGACAGGGTCTGGGGAGCAGTACTTC. It yields the protein CASSPRTGSGEQYF. Full variable domain (remainder filled in from reference TRBV11-3 and TRBJ2-7): EAGVVQSPRYKIIEKKQPVAFWCNPISGHNTLYWYLQNLGQGPELLIRYENEEAVDDSQLPKDRFSAERLKGVDSTLKIQPAELGDSAVYLCASSPRTGSGEQYFGPGTRLTVT.

This clone turned up a few times. This sequence joins TRBV6-5 and TRBJ2-7; TRBD1 matches at 7 bases. CDR3 length: 14 amino acids. J was trimmed by 3 bases and V by 6 bases; bases with no gene match: 8. In germline, CDR1 is MNHEY, CDR2 SVGAGI. The CDR3 reads CASSRGTALYEQYF. CDR3 nucleotide sequence: TGTGCCAGCAGCAGGGGGACAGCACTCTACGAGCAGTACTTC.

This chain connects TRBV7-8 to TRBJ2-1; D ambiguous. The V and J ends lost 5 bases and 0 bases respectively, with 17 bases between them. Germline V CDR1 and CDR2: SGHVS, FQNEAQ. The CDR3 loop spans 17 amino acids. The CDR3 spells CASSLLDESFSYNEQFF. The CDR3 DNA reads as TGTGCCAGCAGCCTCCTTGACGAAAGTTTCTCCTACAATGAGCAGTTCTTC.

The rearrangement links TRBV4-1 to TRBJ2-1, with TRBD2 as a possible D gene (5 bases). V gave up 5 bases and J gave up 6 bases, with 14 bases separating them. This CDR3 region has 14 residues. Germline-derived CDR1 and CDR2 are MGHRA and YSYEKL. The CDR3 DNA reads TGCGCCAGCAGCTTCCAGGAGGAGTTCAATGAGCAGTTCTTC. This codes for CASSFQEEFNEQFF.

The gene calls are TRBV30 and TRBJ1-1, with D possibly being TRBD1 (5 bases). V lost 7 bases and J 0 bases, leaving 15 bases between the germline ends. Germline values: CDR1 GTSNPN, CDR2 SVGIG (reference sequence). The CDR3 runs to 14 residues. CDR3 loop: CAFVRDGMNTEAFF. The CDR3 nucleotides are TGTGCCTTCGTCCGGGACGGAATGAACACTGAAGCTTTCTTT.

The chain carries TRBV30 and TRBJ1-6; D gene unclear. This CDR3 contains 14 residues. Germline V gene lookup returns CDR1 GTSNPN and CDR2 SVGIG (reference sequence). CDR3 sequence (DNA): TGTGCGTCCCGTCGGCGCACAACCAATTCACCCCTCCACTTT. Its protein product is CASRRRTTNSPLHF.

This clone showed up just a few times. The chain has TRBV5-5 and TRBJ1-3, with no clear D. V lost 3 bases and J 0 bases, leaving 13 bases between the germline ends. The CDR3 has 16 amino acids. CDR1 and CDR2 (germline): SGHKS, YYEKEE (reference sequence). This CDR3 is CASSSLPGDSGNTIYF. CDR3 bases: TGTGCCAGCAGCTCCCTACCAGGAGACTCTGGAAACACCATATATTTT.

This clone occurred once. The V and J genes are TRBV9 and TRBJ2-2, with D tentatively TRBD2 (5 bases). Germline V gene sequence: CDR1 SGDLS, CDR2 YYNGEE. Trimming took 4 bases from V and 4 from J, leaving 14 bases between them. CDR3 length equals 15 residues. CDR3 sequence: CASSLILGGTGELFF. CDR3 coding DNA: TGTGCCAGCAGCCTTATACTTGGAGGCACCGGGGAGCTGTTTTTT.

This clone was seen a handful of times. V usage is TRBV10-3 and J usage is TRBJ2-1; D not certain. In germline, CDR1 is ENHRY, CDR2 SYGVKD. V was pared by 1 base and J by 3 bases, with 4 bases between. The CDR3 runs 13 residues. The CDR3 nucleotides read TGTGCCATCAGTGAGTTGCTCTACAATGAGCAGTTCTTC. Protein sequence: CAISELLYNEQFF.

The rearrangement links TRBV11-2 to TRBJ1-3, with a tentative D call TRBD1 (5 bases). This CDR3 region has 15 residues. The ends were cut back, 5 bases at V and 1 base at J, with 12 bases in the middle. Germline V gene lookup returns CDR1 SGHAT and CDR2 FQNNGV. The CDR3 bases are TGTGCCAGCAGCGATCCTAGGGGTTCTGGAAACACCATATATTTT. Its translation is CASSDPRGSGNTIYF.

V gene TRBV13 combines with J gene TRBJ2-5, with TRBD2 matching over 9 bases. Germline values: CDR1 PRHDT, CDR2 FYEKMQ (reference sequence). The CDR3 extends over 14 amino acids. With 3 bases clipped from V and 4 bases from J, the junction kept 3 bases outside the gene matches. The CDR3 DNA is TGTGCCAGCAGCTTGGGCGGGGGGGGAGAGACCCAGTACTTC. It is translated as CASSLGGGGETQYF.

This clone came up a few times. J is TRBJ2-2 and V is TRBV10-3, with 14 bases identical to TRBD2. The CDR3 sequence is 18 residues long. V lost 3 bases and J lost 7; bases outside the gene matches: 10. The germline gives CDR1 ENHRY, CDR2 SYGVKD. The CDR3 region is CAISEIAGTSGGSGELFF. The DNA for the CDR3 is TGTGCCATCAGTGAAATCGCTGGGACTAGCGGGGGTAGCGGGGAGCTGTTTTTT.

The rearrangement uses TRBV19 and TRBJ1-3; D call uncertain. The CDR3 loop spans 15 amino acids. Germline values: CDR1 LNHDA, CDR2 SQIVND (reference sequence). Trimming took off 5 bases at V and 0 bases at J, with 11 bases between the two ends. CDR3 sequence (DNA): TGTGCCAGTAGTCACCTTCCCGGCTCTGGAAACACCATATATTTT. As protein: CASSHLPGSGNTIYF.

The chain uses TRBV7-2 and TRBJ1-5, with D unclear. There are 14 residues in the CDR3. Trimming took 2 bases from V and 7 from J, leaving 12 bases between them. The germline V gene encodes CDR1 SGHTA and CDR2 FQGNSA. The CDR3 protein is CASSLQPGRQPQHF. The CDR3 DNA reads as TGTGCCAGCAGCTTACAACCAGGACGGCAGCCCCAGCATTTT.

The rearrangement joins TRBV4-3 to TRBJ2-3, with 9 bases lining up with TRBD2. The trim removed 0 bases at V and 0 bases at J, leaving 4 bases unmatched. CDR1 and CDR2 from the germline V gene are LGHNA and YSLEER. The CDR3 spans 17 residues. CDR3 loop: CASSQEVSGGSTDTQYF. CDR3 nucleotides: TGCGCCAGCAGCCAAGAGGTTAGCGGGGGTAGCACAGATACGCAGTATTTT.

V gene TRBV2 combines with J gene TRBJ1-1, with D uncertain. The V end was cut by 4 bases, the J end by 8 bases, with 8 bases between. CDR3 length equals 11 residues. Germline CDR1 SNHLY, CDR2 FYNNEI. CDR3 protein: CASSVLVEAFF. CDR3 bases: TGTGCCAGCAGTGTCTTGGTGGAAGCTTTCTTT.

This clone has just one count. J is TRBJ2-5 and V is TRBV7-6; D unclear. CDR1 and CDR2 from the germline V gene are SGHVS and FNYEAQ. The CDR3 length is 15 residues. The V end lost 4 bases, the J end lost 5 bases, and 17 bases lay between the germline ends. CDR3 protein: CASSSGPVLSETQYF. The DNA for the CDR3 is TGTGCCAGCAGCTCTGGACCGGTTCTTTCGGAGACCCAGTACTTC.

The genes are TRBV6-6 and TRBJ2-3; unclear D gene. V was pared by 5 bases and J by 4 bases, with 7 bases between. The CDR3 has 12 amino acids. CDR1 is MNHNY, CDR2 SVGAGI, per germline (reference sequence). The CDR3 reads CASSAAADTQYF. The CDR3 DNA reads TGTGCCAGCAGTGCCGCGGCAGATACGCAGTATTTT.

By sample share, this clone is medium-sized (0.01 to 0.1%). The V and J genes are TRBV4-2 and TRBJ1-4, with TRBD1 matching over 9 bases. The CDR3 extends over 16 amino acids. Unmatched junction bases numbered 5, after V lost 0 bases and J lost 6 bases. Germline V gene data show CDR1 as LGHNA and CDR2 as YNFKEQ. In DNA, the CDR3 is TGTGCCAGCAGCCAAGAGGAGGGACAGGGACATGAAAAACTGTTTTTT. Its translation is CASSQEEGQGHEKLFF.